This passage covers 21 T cell receptor beta chains from one sample sequenced in a study of CD8+ T cells in alopecia areata (dated by TCRdb to 2016 to 2019). Library preparation used the immunoSEQ multiplex PCR assay. RNA was extracted from all samples and reverse transcribed into cDNA, which served as template for TCR sequencing. This immuneACCESS table, as held by TCRdb, lists in-frame sequences with V and J called but not all clones. Of the missing ones, under half trace to an unresolved V gene in checked studies; the others have no known cause. For this sample the table gives 150,000 or so clones, of which 87% were detected only once. Clones ranked in the top ten supply roughly 15% of the sample. What the time point label conveys for this sample: baseline before oral tofacitinib. The material sequenced was CD8+ T cells sorted from blood, taken at week 0. These receptors all come from a human donor with alopecia areata.

The chain recombines TRBV7-6 with TRBJ2-2; D possibly matches TRBD1 or TRBD2 (5 bases each). V dropped 5 bases and J dropped 1 base, with 14 bases sitting between them. The CDR3 is made up of 16 amino acids. CDR1 is SGHVS and CDR2 is FNYEAQ in the germline V gene. CDR3 DNA sequence: TGTGCCAGCAGCCCCGTAACGGGACGGAACACCGGGGAGCTGTTTTTT. Its translation is CASSPVTGRNTGELFF.

The chain recombines TRBV10-3 with TRBJ1-6; TRBD1 might be the D (5 bases). Trimming shortened V by 4 bases and J by 0 bases, and 10 bases separated the two germline ends. CDR1 ENHRY and CDR2 SYGVKD come from the germline V gene. The CDR3 is made up of 16 amino acids. The CDR3 is CAISGGGHSYNSPLHF. For the CDR3, the DNA is TGTGCCATCAGTGGAGGTGGACACTCCTATAATTCACCCCTCCACTTT.

This chain uses TRBV29-1 with TRBJ1-2; D is perhaps TRBD1 (5 bases). Germline-derived CDR1 and CDR2 are SQVTM and ANQGSEA. This CDR3 is 12 amino acids long. V dropped 3 bases and J dropped 6 bases, with 11 bases sitting between them. The DNA of the CDR3 is TGCAGCGTTGACCAGGGAAAGGATGGCTACACCTTC. It specifies CSVDQGKDGYTF.

This sequence joins TRBV7-9 and TRBJ1-4; 8 bases map to TRBD1. The V segment lost 6 bases and the J segment 6 bases; nucleotides outside the gene matches: 3. This CDR3 is built from 13 residues. Germline assignment: CDR1 SEHNR and CDR2 FQNEAQ (reference sequence). The CDR3 spells CASSDRGDEKLFF. In nucleotides, the CDR3 is TGTGCCAGCAGTGACAGGGGAGATGAAAAACTGTTTTTT.

The chain recombines TRBV27 with TRBJ2-7; TRBD1 aligns across 7 bases. V shed 4 bases, J shed 7 bases, and the junction held 4 bases outside the gene matches. CDR3 length equals 12 residues. From germline, CDR1 is MNHEY and CDR2 SMNVEV (reference sequence). The CDR3 loop is CASSYPGGEQYF. CDR3 coding DNA: TGTGCCAGCAGTTACCCAGGGGGAGAGCAGTACTTC.

The chain carries TRBV28 and TRBJ2-3; D not resolved. Germline values: CDR1 MDHEN, CDR2 SYDVKM. The CDR3 is 15 amino acids. The V end was cut by 5 bases, the J end by 0 bases, with 12 bases between. The CDR3 DNA sequence: TGTGCCAGCAGTCCCGACTCACCTAGCACAGATACGCAGTATTTT. This encodes CASSPDSPSTDTQYF. Complete variable domain (other parts from reference TRBV28 and TRBJ2-3): DVKVTQSSRYLVKRTGEKVFLECVQDMDHENMFWYRQDPGLGLRLIYFSYDVKMKEKGDIPEGYSVSREKKERFSLILESASTNQTSMYLCASSPDSPSTDTQYFGPGTRLTVL.

The rearrangement links TRBV7-9 to TRBJ1-1; 9 nucleotides align to TRBD1. The V and J ends lost 5 bases and 2 bases, in that order; junction bases with no gene match: 6. The germline V gene has CDR1 SEHNR and CDR2 FQNEAQ (reference sequence). The CDR3 sequence is 15 residues long. CDR3 region: CASSPAQGANTEAFF. The CDR3 DNA follows: TGTGCCAGCAGCCCAGCACAGGGGGCAAACACTGAAGCTTTCTTT.

The J gene is TRBJ2-3, the V gene TRBV7-9, with TRBD1 matching over 8 bases. The germline CDR1 and CDR2 sequences are SEHNR and FQNEAQ (reference sequence). V was pared by 4 bases and J by 2 bases, with 8 bases of the junction left unmatched. CDR3 length: 16 amino acids. The CDR3 loop reads CASSSTDREFTDTQYF. CDR3 in DNA: TGTGCCAGCAGCTCGACGGACAGGGAGTTCACAGATACGCAGTATTTT.

This chain links TRBV10-1 with TRBJ2-1; D gene uncertain. Trimming stripped 0 bases from V and 6 bases from J, with 15 bases between. CDR3 length: 16 residues. Germline CDR1 reads WNHNN; CDR2 reads SYGVQD (reference sequence). CDR3 sequence (DNA): TGCGCCAGCAGTGAGTCGTCAGATGCCTCTTTCAATGAGCAGTTCTTC. Translation gives CASSESSDASFNEQFF.

The genes are TRBV6-1 and TRBJ2-1, with no clear D. Germline V CDR1 and CDR2: MNHNS, SASEGT. The CDR3 contains 14 residues. V lost 4 bases, J lost 2 bases, and 9 bases lay in between. CDR3 in DNA: TGTGCCAGCAGTGCGGATCTGACCTACAATGAGCAGTTCTTC. Protein sequence: CASSADLTYNEQFF.

CDR3 residues: CASSELTEAFF. The DNA for the CDR3 is TGTGCCAGCAGCGAACTCACTGAAGCTTTCTTT. The J gene is TRBJ1-1, the V gene TRBV7-9; D not certain. The CDR3 has 11 amino acids. V lost 5 bases and J lost 4, with 5 bases in between. Germline V CDR1 and CDR2: SEHNR, FQNEAQ (reference sequence).

This chain joins TRBV6-1 and TRBJ1-4, with D unclear. Per germline, CDR1 MNHNS and CDR2 SASEGT. CDR3 length: 17 amino acids. Between the trimmed V and J ends, which lost 1 base and 5 bases, there was a span of 17 bases. The CDR3 nucleotides read TGTGCCAGCAGTGAAGAGGCAGTTGGGTCGATGAATGAAAAACTGTTTTTT. It specifies CASSEEAVGSMNEKLFF.

The V gene is TRBV27, the J gene TRBJ2-1, with 9 positions matching TRBD1. The CDR3 is made up of 16 amino acids. Germline V CDR1 and CDR2: MNHEY, SMNVEV (reference sequence). J gave up 4 bases and V 6 bases, and 10 bases lay outside the gene matches. The CDR3 loop reads CASRETTGGGYNEQFF. CDR3 in DNA: TGTGCCAGCAGAGAAACGACAGGGGGTGGGTACAATGAGCAGTTCTTC.

V and J are TRBV4-1 and TRBJ2-5; 8 bases map to TRBD2. Gene TRBJ2-7 matches the end of the DNA better, so the J call may be wrong. This CDR3 has 15 residues. Per germline, CDR1 MGHRA and CDR2 YSYEKL. The CDR3 reads CASSTGGEGVYEQYF. The CDR3 region has the DNA TGCGCCAGCAGTACCGGGGGGGAAGGTGTATACGAGCAGTACTTC.

The genes are TRBV25-1 and TRBJ2-7; unclear D gene. The CDR3 length is 12 residues. Germline loops: CDR1 MGHDK, CDR2 SYGVNS. Trimming stripped 8 bases from V and 6 bases from J, with 14 bases between. The DNA for the CDR3 is TGTGCCAGCTCAAACGGCGAATCCGAGCAGTACTTC. This sequence encodes CASSNGESEQYF.

This chain links TRBV30 with TRBJ2-3, with 7 bases matching TRBD2. V lost 0 bases to trimming and J lost 0 bases; unmatched junction nucleotides: 15. The CDR3 sequence is 19 residues long. Per the germline V gene, CDR1 is GTSNPN and CDR2 is SVGIG (reference sequence). CDR3 nucleotides: TGTGCCTGGAGTGTTGGGCCCCTCCTAGCGGACCGTAGCACAGATACGCAGTATTTT. Residues: CAWSVGPLLADRSTDTQYF.

The DNA of the CDR3 is TGTGCCAGCAGTCCCCCAGGGGCCGAGCAGTACTTC. This sequence encodes CASSPPGAEQYF. The rearrangement uses TRBV6-1 and TRBJ2-7; D perhaps matches TRBD1 (6 bases). The CDR3 runs to 12 residues. Trimming removed 5 bases at V and 6 bases at J, with 11 bases between. Germline V CDR1 and CDR2: MNHNS, SASEGT.

This chain uses TRBV27 with TRBJ2-1; possibly TRBD2 for D (6 bases). The CDR3 is 13 residues long. Per the germline V gene, CDR1 is MNHEY and CDR2 is SMNVEV (reference sequence). Trimming shortened V by 10 bases and J by 7 bases, and 17 bases separated the two germline ends. The DNA for the CDR3 is TGTGCCACACCGCTCGGCGGAGGGAATGAGCAGTTCTTC. Translating it yields CATPLGGGNEQFF.

The V call is TRBV10-3, the J call TRBJ2-3; 14 bases align to TRBD2. From germline, CDR1 is ENHRY and CDR2 SYGVKD. The CDR3 runs to 18 residues. V lost 2 bases and J lost 2; bases outside the gene matches: 6. The CDR3 DNA sequence: TGTGCCATCAGTGAGAGTGGGGGACTAGCGGGGGACACAGATACGCAGTATTTT. It encodes CAISESGGLAGDTDTQYF.

Only one count was recorded for this clone. V and J are TRBV29-1 and TRBJ2-1; D ambiguous. The CDR3 covers 13 residues. The germline gives CDR1 SQVTM, CDR2 ANQGSEA. V was shortened by 1 base and J by 3 bases, with 7 bases between the two germline ends. The CDR3 sequence is CSVEAPGYNEQFF. The CDR3 DNA follows: TGCAGCGTTGAAGCCCCAGGCTACAATGAGCAGTTCTTC.

The rearrangement uses TRBV9 and TRBJ1-5; 9 nucleotides line up with TRBD1. CDR3 length equals 15 residues. The J segment lost 4 bases and the V segment lost 3 bases, leaving 5 bases of the junction unmatched. Germline V gives CDR1 SGDLS, CDR2 YYNGEE. This CDR3 is CASSATGGSNQPQHF. CDR3 bases: TGTGCCAGCAGCGCTACAGGGGGCTCAAATCAGCCCCAGCATTTT.